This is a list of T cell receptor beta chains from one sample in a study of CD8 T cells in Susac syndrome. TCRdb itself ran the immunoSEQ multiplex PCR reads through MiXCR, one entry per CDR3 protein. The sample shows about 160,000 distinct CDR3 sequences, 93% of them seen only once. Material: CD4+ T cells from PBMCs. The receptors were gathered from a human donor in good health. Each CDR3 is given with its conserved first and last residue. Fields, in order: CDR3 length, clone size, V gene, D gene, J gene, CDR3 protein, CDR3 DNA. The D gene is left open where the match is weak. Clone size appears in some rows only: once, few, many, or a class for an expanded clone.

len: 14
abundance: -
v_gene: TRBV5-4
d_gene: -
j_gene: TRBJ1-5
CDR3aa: CASSSQGSDQPQHF
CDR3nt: TGTGCCAGCAGCTCACAGGGATCGGATCAGCCCCAGCATTTT

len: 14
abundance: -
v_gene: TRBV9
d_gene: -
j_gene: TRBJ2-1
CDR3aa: CASSVDGRSSEQFF
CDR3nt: TGTGCCAGCAGCGTAGACGGTAGATCTTCAGAGCAGTTCTTC

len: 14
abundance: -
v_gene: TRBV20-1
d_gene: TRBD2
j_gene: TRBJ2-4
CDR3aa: CSAYSGWAKNIQYF
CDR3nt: TGCAGTGCATATAGCGGGTGGGCCAAAAACATTCAGTACTTC

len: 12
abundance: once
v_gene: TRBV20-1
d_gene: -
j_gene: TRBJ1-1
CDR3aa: CSPRSPNTEAFF
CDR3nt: TGCAGTCCCAGGTCGCCGAACACTGAAGCTTTCTTT

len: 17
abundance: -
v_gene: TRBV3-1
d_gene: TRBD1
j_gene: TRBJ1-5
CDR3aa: CASSPGQGGDGNQPQHF
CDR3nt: TGTGCCAGCAGCCCGGGACAGGGAGGGGATGGCAATCAGCCCCAGCATTTT

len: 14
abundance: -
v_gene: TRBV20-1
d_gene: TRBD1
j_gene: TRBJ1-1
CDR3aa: CSAPDRGGGTEAFF
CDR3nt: TGCAGTGCTCCGGACAGGGGAGGAGGCACTGAAGCTTTCTTT

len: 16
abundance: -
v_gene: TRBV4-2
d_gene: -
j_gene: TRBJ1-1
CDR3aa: CASSQEGTISYAEAFF
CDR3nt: TGTGCCAGCAGCCAAGAAGGGACCATCTCTTACGCTGAAGCTTTCTTT

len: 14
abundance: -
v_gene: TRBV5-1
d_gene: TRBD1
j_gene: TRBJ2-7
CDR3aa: CASSGTGSTYEQYF
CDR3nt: TGCGCCAGCAGCGGGACAGGGTCAACCTACGAGCAGTACTTC

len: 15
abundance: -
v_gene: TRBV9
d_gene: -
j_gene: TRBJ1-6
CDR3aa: CASSVTGVWDSPLHF
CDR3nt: TGTGCCAGCAGCGTAACTGGGGTTTGGGATTCACCCCTCCACTTT

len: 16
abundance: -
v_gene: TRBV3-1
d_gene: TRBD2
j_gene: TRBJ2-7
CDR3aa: CASSQENSGGAYEQYF
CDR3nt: TGTGCCAGCAGCCAAGAAAACAGCGGGGGGGCCTACGAGCAGTACTTC

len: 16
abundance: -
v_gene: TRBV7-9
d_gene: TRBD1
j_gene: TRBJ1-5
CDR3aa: CASSFDWDRGDQPQHF
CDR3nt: TGTGCCAGCAGCTTCGATTGGGACAGGGGAGATCAGCCCCAGCATTTT

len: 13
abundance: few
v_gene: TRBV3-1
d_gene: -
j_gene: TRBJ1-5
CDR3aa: CASSQASNQPQHF
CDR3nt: TGTGCCAGCAGCCAGGCTTCGAATCAGCCCCAGCATTTT

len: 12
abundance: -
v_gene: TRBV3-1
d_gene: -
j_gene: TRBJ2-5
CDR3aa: CASRPRRETQYF
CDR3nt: TGTGCCAGCAGGCCCAGGCGAGAGACCCAGTACTTC

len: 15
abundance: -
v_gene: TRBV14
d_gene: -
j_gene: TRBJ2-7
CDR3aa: CASSGLARGSYEQYF
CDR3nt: TGTGCCAGCAGCGGGCTAGCGCGAGGCTCCTACGAGCAGTACTTC

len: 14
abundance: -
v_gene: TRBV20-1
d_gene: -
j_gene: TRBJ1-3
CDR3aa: CSAREQFSGNTIYF
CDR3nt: TGCAGTGCTAGAGAGCAGTTCTCTGGAAACACCATATATTTT

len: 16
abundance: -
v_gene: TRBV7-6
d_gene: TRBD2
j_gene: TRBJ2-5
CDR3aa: CASSPGSGANQETQYF
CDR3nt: TGTGCCAGCAGCCCCGGTAGCGGGGCCAACCAAGAGACCCAGTACTTC

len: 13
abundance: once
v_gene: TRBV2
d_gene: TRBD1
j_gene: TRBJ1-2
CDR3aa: CASSRTGGDGYTF
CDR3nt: TGTGCCAGCAGTAGGACAGGGGGCGACGGCTACACCTTC